These 30 T cell receptor beta chains came from one sample sequenced in a study of blood T cell repertoires in COVID-19. TCRdb's copy holds only in-frame clones and misses some; the assay was immunoSEQ multiplex PCR. The data contain about 180,000 clones, around 80% of them singletons. Sequenced: peripheral blood. These receptors were taken from a woman over 75 with COVID-19, enrolled during active disease.

This clone was seen a single time. V and J are TRBV11-3 and TRBJ1-2; D remains ambiguous. V was trimmed by 4 bases and J by 8 bases, leaving 14 bases between them. The length of the CDR3 is 13 residues. Germline-derived CDR1 and CDR2 are SGHNT and YENEEA. For the CDR3, the DNA is TGTGCCAGCAGCTCGGCGGGTCGCGGCGGCTACACCTTC. Translation gives CASSSAGRGGYTF. The full variable domain, in which reference TRBV11-3 and TRBJ1-2 provide the parts outside the CDR3, is EAGVVQSPRYKIIEKKQPVAFWCNPISGHNTLYWYLQNLGQGPELLIRYENEEAVDDSQLPKDRFSAERLKGVDSTLKIQPAELGDSAVYLCASSSAGRGGYTFGSGTRLTVV.

This chain connects TRBV3-1 (or the pseudogene TRBV3-2) to TRBJ2-7; 8 bases match TRBD2. Germline V gene data show CDR1 as LGHDT and CDR2 as YNNKEL (reference sequence). V lost 5 bases, J lost 1 base, and 10 bases stayed unmatched. The CDR3 runs 16 residues. In DNA form, the CDR3 reads TGTGCCAGCAGCTCTCGCGGGGGGACGAGATCCTACGAGCAGTACTTC. Protein: CASSSRGGTRSYEQYF.

This sequence joins TRBV3-1 (or the pseudogene TRBV3-2) and TRBJ2-2; D remains ambiguous. The CDR3 spans 14 residues. Trimming cost V 2 bases and J 5 bases, with 9 bases left between them. Germline-derived CDR1 and CDR2 are LGHDT and YNNKEL (reference sequence). DNA of the CDR3: TGTGCCAGCAGCCAACCTGCAGAAACCGGGGAGCTGTTTTTT. Translation gives CASSQPAETGELFF.

The chain carries TRBV5-5 and TRBJ2-5, with D tentatively TRBD2 (5 bases). Germline CDR1 is SGHKS and CDR2 is YYEKEE (reference sequence). The CDR3 runs 13 residues. V was shortened by 4 bases and J by 9 bases, with 16 bases between the two germline ends. The CDR3 sequence is CASSKDSARAQYF. CDR3 bases: TGTGCCAGCAGCAAGGACTCCGCTAGAGCCCAGTACTTC. Full variable domain (missing parts from reference TRBV5-5 and TRBJ2-5): DAGVTQSPTHLIKTRGQQVTLRCSPISGHKSVSWYQQVLGQGPQFIFQYYEKEERGRGNFPDRFSARQFPNYSSELNVNALLLGDSALYLCASSKDSARAQYFGPGTRLLVL.

The chain carries TRBV5-4 and TRBJ2-1, with D maybe TRBD2 (6 bases). The length of the CDR3 is 15 residues. V was shortened by 1 base and J by 2 bases, with 10 bases between the two germline ends. Germline V gene sequence: CDR1 SGHNT, CDR2 YYREEE (reference sequence). In nucleotides, the CDR3 is TGTGCCAGCAGCTTGTCAACGGGGGCCTACAATGAGCAGTTCTTC. It specifies CASSLSTGAYNEQFF. Looking up the rest from reference TRBV5-4 and TRBJ2-1 gives the full variable domain: ETGVTQSPTHLIKTRGQQVTLRCSSQSGHNTVSWYQQALGQGPQFIFQYYREEENGRGNFPPRFSGLQFPNYSSELNVNALELDDSALYLCASSLSTGAYNEQFFGPGTRLTVL.

This chain connects TRBV5-1 to TRBJ2-5, with 9 bases aligning to TRBD1. The germline V gene has CDR1 SGHRS and CDR2 YFSETQ. This CDR3 spans 15 amino acids. J lost 4 bases, V lost 4 bases, and 8 bases had no gene match. The CDR3 sequence is CASSPQTGGGETQYF. DNA of the CDR3: TGCGCCAGCAGCCCGCAGACAGGGGGAGGAGAGACCCAGTACTTC.

This clone was observed a single time. This sequence joins TRBV6-5 and TRBJ2-5; D call uncertain. This CDR3 region has 13 residues. Trimming removed 7 bases at V and 4 bases at J, with 13 bases between. Germline loops: CDR1 MNHEY, CDR2 SVGAGI. The CDR3 spells CASTAILGETQYF. The CDR3 DNA follows: TGTGCCAGCACAGCGATATTAGGAGAGACCCAGTACTTC.

The chain carries TRBV2 and TRBJ2-7; no clear D. The CDR3 covers 11 residues. Trimming cost V 4 bases and J 10 bases, with 11 bases left between them. In germline, CDR1 is SNHLY, CDR2 FYNNEI. CDR3: CASSGMAVQYF. The CDR3 nucleotides are TGTGCCAGCAGTGGAATGGCAGTCCAGTACTTC.

The rearrangement joins TRBV5-1 to TRBJ2-5; D is perhaps TRBD1 (6 bases). Trimming cost V 0 bases and J 2 bases, with 11 bases left between them. Germline V gene data show CDR1 as SGHRS and CDR2 as YFSETQ. The CDR3 totals 15 residues. CDR3 residues: CASSLVGASQETQYF. The CDR3 DNA reads as TGCGCCAGCAGCTTGGTGGGGGCGTCTCAAGAGACCCAGTACTTC.

V usage is TRBV27 and J usage is TRBJ2-1; unclear D gene. The CDR3 is 17 amino acids. V lost 1 base to trimming and J lost 0 bases, with 13 bases between them. From germline, CDR1 is MNHEY and CDR2 SMNVEV (reference sequence). The CDR3 loop reads CASSLWFGGSSYNEQFF. The CDR3 nucleotides are TGTGCCAGCAGTTTATGGTTCGGCGGAAGCTCCTACAATGAGCAGTTCTTC.

This clone was observed a handful of times. The chain carries TRBV13 and TRBJ1-6, with TRBD1 matching over 7 bases. V was clipped by 2 bases and J by 8 bases; unmatched bases: 12. Germline assignment: CDR1 PRHDT and CDR2 FYEKMQ (reference sequence). This CDR3 has 17 amino acids. The CDR3 nucleotides read TGTGCCAGCAGCTTAATGAGGCTGGGGACAGCAGATTCACCCCTCCACTTT. It encodes CASSLMRLGTADSPLHF. Variable domain in full (rest from reference TRBV13 and TRBJ1-6): AAGVIQSPRHLIKEKRETATLKCYPIPRHDTVYWYQQGPGQDPQFLISFYEKMQSDKGSIPDRFSAQQFSDYHSELNMSSLELGDSALYFCASSLMRLGTADSPLHFGNGTRLTVT.

This clone was recorded once. The chain carries TRBV7-3 and TRBJ2-2, with TRBD1 matching over 7 bases. The V and J ends lost 4 bases and 5 bases, in that order; junction bases with no gene match: 4. Germline CDR1 is SGHTA and CDR2 is FQGTGA. The length of the CDR3 is 14 residues. The CDR3 nucleotides are TGTGCCAGCAGCTGGACAGGCGTAACCGGGGAGCTGTTTTTT. Residues: CASSWTGVTGELFF.

Concerning this clone itself: One end of the junction varies from germline; a read error may be responsible. The chain uses TRBV12-3 or TRBV12-4 and TRBJ2-1; maybe TRBD2 (5 bases). This CDR3 spans 13 amino acids. The CDR3 nucleotides read TGTGCCAGCAGTATAGCGTTTTCAAATGAGCAGTTCTTC. It translates to CASSIAFSNEQFF.

The rearrangement links TRBV27 to TRBJ2-1; possibly TRBD2 for D (6 bases). V lost 3 bases and J 6 bases, leaving 9 bases between the germline ends. This CDR3 is built from 13 residues. The germline V gene has CDR1 MNHEY and CDR2 SMNVEV (reference sequence). CDR3 in DNA: TGTGCCAGCAGTTTTGGGACTTTCAATGAGCAGTTCTTC. Its translation is CASSFGTFNEQFF.

This chain links TRBV24-1 with TRBJ2-1; the D gene is possibly TRBD2 (5 bases). CDR1 is KGHDR, CDR2 SFDVKD, per germline. The CDR3 covers 14 residues. The germline V and J ends were trimmed by 5 bases and 4 bases, with 11 bases remaining between them. The CDR3 bases are TGTGCCACCAGTGGCGGGTTGGGGTACAATGAGCAGTTCTTC. Translated, it gives CATSGGLGYNEQFF.

This clone was seen only once. The junction departs from the called germline gene at one end, perhaps through a read error. The chain is built from TRBV7-9 and TRBJ1-1; no reliable D call. The germline CDR1 and CDR2 sequences are SEHNR and FQNEAQ (reference sequence). This CDR3 spans 12 amino acids. CDR3 bases: TGTGCCAGCAGCTTAGCTCCCGTATCTCTCCTCTTT. This sequence encodes CASSLAPVSLLF.

The chain links TRBV29-1 to TRBJ1-2; TRBD1 agrees at 8 bases. The CDR3 covers 12 residues. The trim removed 5 bases at V and 5 bases at J, leaving 4 bases unmatched. The germline V gene encodes CDR1 SQVTM and CDR2 ANQGSEA. CDR3 sequence: CSVSRTGYGYTF. The CDR3 DNA reads as TGCAGCGTTAGCCGGACAGGGTATGGCTACACCTTC.

The rearrangement uses TRBV27 and TRBJ1-2, with 7 positions matching TRBD1. Germline CDR1 MNHEY, CDR2 SMNVEV (reference sequence). This CDR3 is built from 15 residues. The V gene end was trimmed by 4 bases and the J gene end by 0 bases; junction bases not matched to a gene: 5. The CDR3: CASSSRDSTNYGYTF. The CDR3 DNA sequence: TGTGCCAGCAGTTCCAGGGACAGCACTAACTATGGCTACACCTTC.

V usage is TRBV10-3 and J usage is TRBJ1-6, with 8 nucleotides matching TRBD1. The CDR3 covers 16 residues. Germline lookup yields CDR1 ENHRY and CDR2 SYGVKD. Unmatched junction bases numbered 8, after V lost 6 bases and J lost 4 bases. CDR3 loop: CAISGQGRGYNSPLHF. The CDR3 DNA is TGTGCCATCAGCGGACAGGGACGGGGATATAATTCACCCCTCCACTTT.

The V call is TRBV5-1, the J call TRBJ2-7, with D maybe TRBD2 (5 bases). The CDR3 consists of 15 residues. Trimming removed 0 bases at V and 2 bases at J, with 12 bases between. Germline V CDR1 and CDR2: SGHRS, YFSETQ. The chain's CDR3 is CASSLASRGAYEQYF. The DNA for the CDR3 is TGCGCCAGCAGCTTGGCCTCCCGGGGAGCCTACGAGCAGTACTTC. Together with reference TRBV5-1 and TRBJ2-7, the CDR3 gives the full variable domain: KAGVTQTPRYLIKTRGQQVTLSCSPISGHRSVSWYQQTPGQGLQFLFEYFSETQRNKGNFPGRFSGRQFSNSRSEMNVSTLELGDSALYLCASSLASRGAYEQYFGPGTRLTVT.

This sequence joins TRBV28 and TRBJ2-3, with TRBD2 as a possible D gene (5 bases). Germline V CDR1 and CDR2: MDHEN, SYDVKM. With 7 bases removed from V and 8 bases from J, the gap between germline ends came to 10 bases. The CDR3 runs 11 residues. The CDR3 DNA follows: TGTGCCAGCACCGCGCGGGTTACGCAGTATTTT. It translates to CASTARVTQYF.

CDR3 coding DNA: TGTGCCAGCACACGTCGTGCAACAAAAAATGAAAAACTGTTTTTT. This sequence encodes CASTRRATKNEKLFF. The chain has TRBV2 and TRBJ1-4; no firm D call. The CDR3 length is 15 residues. The germline V gene encodes CDR1 SNHLY and CDR2 FYNNEI. Trimming cost V 7 bases and J 5 bases, with 17 bases left between them.

This chain joins TRBV19 and TRBJ1-1, with unresolved D. V was shortened by 8 bases and J by 8 bases, with 18 bases between the two germline ends. The CDR3 covers 13 residues. Per germline, CDR1 LNHDA and CDR2 SQIVND (reference sequence). CDR3 DNA: TGTGCCAGTGGTGGTCTGGGCCAGAGAGAAGCTTTCTTT. Protein sequence: CASGGLGQREAFF.

The J gene is TRBJ1-2, the V gene TRBV5-1, with 11 bases fitting TRBD1. CDR1 SGHRS and CDR2 YFSETQ come from the germline V gene. J was trimmed by 7 bases and V by 4 bases; bases with no gene match: 6. The CDR3 length is 14 residues. The CDR3 bases are TGCGCCAGCAGCAAGGGACAGGGGGTTTCTGGCTACACCTTC. Translating gives CASSKGQGVSGYTF.

The CDR3, as DNA: TGTGCCAGCAGCGTAATGGCAGGGACTGCAACTAATGAAAAACTGTTTTTT. This gives the protein CASSVMAGTATNEKLFF. The V gene is TRBV9, the J gene TRBJ1-4; the D gene is possibly TRBD1 (5 bases). Per germline, CDR1 SGDLS and CDR2 YYNGEE. This CDR3 has 17 residues. V lost 1 base and J lost 0, with 13 bases in between.

The chain couples TRBV5-6 to TRBJ2-3, with 9 bases fitting TRBD2. Germline values: CDR1 SGHDT, CDR2 YYEEEE. With 4 bases clipped from V and 0 bases from J, the junction kept 3 bases outside the gene matches. The CDR3 is 15 amino acids. CDR3 region: CASSVTSGSTDTQYF. The CDR3 region has the DNA TGTGCCAGCAGCGTGACTAGCGGCAGCACAGATACGCAGTATTTT.

The gene calls are TRBV10-3 and TRBJ2-3; TRBD2 aligns across 11 bases. After removal of 4 bases from V and 0 bases from J, the junction contained 15 bases not matched to a gene. In germline, CDR1 is ENHRY, CDR2 SYGVKD. CDR3 length: 20 amino acids. CDR3 DNA sequence: TGTGCCATCAGTGTCCCCCTGGGGCTAGCGGGGGGCGCCAGCACAGATACGCAGTATTTT. Its translation: CAISVPLGLAGGASTDTQYF.

This chain joins TRBV5-6 and TRBJ1-2; 7 positions match TRBD1. Trimming cost V 4 bases and J 5 bases; bases outside gene matches: 8. There are 14 residues in the CDR3. The germline V gene encodes CDR1 SGHDT and CDR2 YYEEEE. CDR3 sequence: CASSPWTGGYGYTF. CDR3 nucleotide sequence: TGTGCCAGCAGCCCCTGGACAGGTGGTTATGGCTACACCTTC.

This rearrangement joins TRBV6-2 or TRBV6-3 to TRBJ1-5; perhaps TRBD1 as D (5 bases). Germline loops: CDR1 MNHEY, CDR2 SVGEGT. V was shortened by 1 base and J by 4 bases, with 8 bases between the two germline ends. This CDR3 contains 14 residues. CDR3 protein: CASSYWGGNQPQHF. The DNA of the CDR3 is TGTGCCAGCAGTTACTGGGGGGGGAATCAGCCCCAGCATTTT.

The CDR3 loop reads CASSRDRYSGNTIYF. CDR3 DNA: TGTGCCAGCAGCCGGGACAGATACTCTGGAAACACCATATATTTT. The chain recombines TRBV6-5 with TRBJ1-3; TRBD1 matches at 7 bases. Germline values: CDR1 MNHEY, CDR2 SVGAGI. The junction had 5 bases not matched to a gene; V was cut back by 6 bases and J by 0 bases. The CDR3 contains 15 residues.